This passage covers 4 T cell receptor beta chains from one sample sequenced in a study of CD8 T cells in Susac syndrome. With random hexamers, roughly 0.5 to 1 ug RNA was reverse transcribed. TCRdb re-called the immunoSEQ multiplex PCR reads with MiXCR, one entry per CDR3 protein. This sample has 180,000 or so distinct CDR3 sequences, with roughly 95% found just once. The material sequenced was CD4+ T cells from PBMCs. The receptors were gathered from a human donor in good health.

The chain uses TRBV6-6 and TRBJ2-7; D gene unclear. Germline V gene data show CDR1 as MNHNY and CDR2 as SVGAGI (reference sequence). Trimming took 4 bases from V and 5 from J, leaving 15 bases between them. The CDR3 is 14 amino acids. DNA for the CDR3: TGTGCCAGCAGTTCTCTAGACGTCAACCACGAGCAGTACTTC. Encoded protein: CASSSLDVNHEQYF.

This clonotype was seen a single time. The chain carries TRBV3-1 and TRBJ2-1; D is ambiguous. Trimming removed 0 bases at V and 6 bases at J, with 12 bases between. Germline V lookup: CDR1 LGHDT, CDR2 YNNKEL (reference sequence). The CDR3 spans 15 residues. The CDR3: CASSQDLLAINEQFF. The DNA for the CDR3 is TGTGCCAGCAGCCAAGACCTCTTGGCAATCAATGAGCAGTTCTTC.

This clonotype was seen a handful of times. This chain connects TRBV7-7 to TRBJ2-5, with D maybe TRBD2 (6 bases). The CDR3 spans 13 residues. Germline V gene sequence: CDR1 SSHAT, CDR2 FNYEAQ (reference sequence). Here the CDR3 DNA reads TGTGCTAGTTCCCGGGACCGGGGGGAGACCCAGTACTTC. Translating gives CASSRDRGETQYF.

Written as DNA, the CDR3 is TGCAGCGTTGGTCTAGCCGGAGAGACCCAGTACTTC. Translating gives CSVGLAGETQYF. The V and J genes are TRBV29-1 and TRBJ2-5; tentatively, D is TRBD2 (5 bases). V gave up 4 bases and J gave up 4 bases, with 10 bases separating them. This CDR3 is 12 amino acids long. CDR1 and CDR2 from the germline V gene are SQVTM and ANQGSEA.